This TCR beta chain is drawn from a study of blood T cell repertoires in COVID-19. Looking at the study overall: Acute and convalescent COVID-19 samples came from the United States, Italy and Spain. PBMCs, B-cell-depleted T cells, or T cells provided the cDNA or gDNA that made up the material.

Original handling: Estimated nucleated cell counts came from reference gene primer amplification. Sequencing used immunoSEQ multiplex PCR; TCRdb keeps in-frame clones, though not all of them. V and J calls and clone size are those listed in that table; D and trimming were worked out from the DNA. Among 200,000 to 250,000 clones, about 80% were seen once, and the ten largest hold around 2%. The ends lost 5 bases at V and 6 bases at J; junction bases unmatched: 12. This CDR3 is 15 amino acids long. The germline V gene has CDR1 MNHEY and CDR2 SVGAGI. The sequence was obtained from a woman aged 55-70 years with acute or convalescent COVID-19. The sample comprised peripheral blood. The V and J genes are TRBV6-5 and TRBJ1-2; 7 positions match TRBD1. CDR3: CASSSPSSGTDGYTF. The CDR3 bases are TGTGCCAGCAGTAGTCCTTCGTCCGGGACAGATGGCTACACCTTC.